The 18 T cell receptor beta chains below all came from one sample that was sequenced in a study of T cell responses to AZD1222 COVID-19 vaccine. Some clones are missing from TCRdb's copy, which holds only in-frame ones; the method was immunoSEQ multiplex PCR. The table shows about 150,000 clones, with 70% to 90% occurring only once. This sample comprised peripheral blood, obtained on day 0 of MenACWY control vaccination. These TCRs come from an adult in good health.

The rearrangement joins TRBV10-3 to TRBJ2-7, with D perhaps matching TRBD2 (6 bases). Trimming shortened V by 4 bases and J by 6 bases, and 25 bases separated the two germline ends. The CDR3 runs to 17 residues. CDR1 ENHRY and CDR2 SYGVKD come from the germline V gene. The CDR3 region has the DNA TGTGCCATCAGTGCTGGGCAGGCGGACGGGGAGGTTGCCGAGCAGTACTTC. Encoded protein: CAISAGQADGEVAEQYF.

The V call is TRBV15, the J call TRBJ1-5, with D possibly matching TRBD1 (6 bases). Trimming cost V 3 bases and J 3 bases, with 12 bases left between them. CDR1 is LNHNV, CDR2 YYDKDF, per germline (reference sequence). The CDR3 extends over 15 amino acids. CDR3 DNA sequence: TGTGCCACCAGCAGGACAGGCTTCGACAATCAGCCCCAGCATTTT. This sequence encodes CATSRTGFDNQPQHF.

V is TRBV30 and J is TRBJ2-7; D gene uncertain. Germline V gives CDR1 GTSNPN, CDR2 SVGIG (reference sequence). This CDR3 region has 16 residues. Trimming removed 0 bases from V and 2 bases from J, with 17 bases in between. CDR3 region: CAWSVRMAVPAYEQYF. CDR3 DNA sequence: TGTGCCTGGAGTGTACGAATGGCCGTCCCAGCCTACGAGCAGTACTTC.

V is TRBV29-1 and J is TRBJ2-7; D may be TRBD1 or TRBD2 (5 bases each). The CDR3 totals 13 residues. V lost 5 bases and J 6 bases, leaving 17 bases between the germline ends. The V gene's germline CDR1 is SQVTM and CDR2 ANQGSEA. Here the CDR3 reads CSVIPGPTPEQYF. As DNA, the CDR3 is TGCAGCGTTATTCCGGGGCCCACACCCGAGCAGTACTTC.

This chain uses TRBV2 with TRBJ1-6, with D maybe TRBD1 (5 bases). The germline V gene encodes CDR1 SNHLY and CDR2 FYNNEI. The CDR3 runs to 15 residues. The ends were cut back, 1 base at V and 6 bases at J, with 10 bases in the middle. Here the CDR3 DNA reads TGTGCCAGCAGTGAAGTCGGGGGGGGTAATTCACCCCTCCACTTT. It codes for CASSEVGGGNSPLHF.

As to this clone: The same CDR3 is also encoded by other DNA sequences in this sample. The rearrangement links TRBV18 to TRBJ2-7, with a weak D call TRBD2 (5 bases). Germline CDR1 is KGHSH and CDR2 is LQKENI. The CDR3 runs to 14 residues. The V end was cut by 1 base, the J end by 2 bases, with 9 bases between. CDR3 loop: CASSPLAGPYEQYF. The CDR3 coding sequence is TGTGCCAGCTCACCACTCGCGGGCCCCTACGAGCAGTACTTC.

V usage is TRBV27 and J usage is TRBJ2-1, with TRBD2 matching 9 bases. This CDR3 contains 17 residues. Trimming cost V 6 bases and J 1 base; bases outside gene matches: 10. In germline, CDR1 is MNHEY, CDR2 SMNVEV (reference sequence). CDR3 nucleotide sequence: TGTGCCAGCAGACCCCTCACTAGCGGGTTATCCTACAATGAGCAGTTCTTC. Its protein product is CASRPLTSGLSYNEQFF.

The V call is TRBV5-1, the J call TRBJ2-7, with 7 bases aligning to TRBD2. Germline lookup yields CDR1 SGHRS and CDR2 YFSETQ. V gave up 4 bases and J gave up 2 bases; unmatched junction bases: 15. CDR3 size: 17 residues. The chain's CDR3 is CASSPGGWDYPTYEQYF. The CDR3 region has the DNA TGCGCCAGCAGCCCGGGGGGATGGGACTACCCTACCTACGAGCAGTACTTC. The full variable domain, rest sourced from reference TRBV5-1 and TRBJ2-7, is KAGVTQTPRYLIKTRGQQVTLSCSPISGHRSVSWYQQTPGQGLQFLFEYFSETQRNKGNFPGRFSGRQFSNSRSEMNVSTLELGDSALYLCASSPGGWDYPTYEQYFGPGTRLTVT.

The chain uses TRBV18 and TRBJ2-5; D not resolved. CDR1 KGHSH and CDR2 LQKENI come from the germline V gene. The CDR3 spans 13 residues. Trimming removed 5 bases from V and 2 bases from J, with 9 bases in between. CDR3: CASSFGEQETQYF. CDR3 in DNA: TGTGCCAGCTCATTTGGGGAACAAGAGACCCAGTACTTC.

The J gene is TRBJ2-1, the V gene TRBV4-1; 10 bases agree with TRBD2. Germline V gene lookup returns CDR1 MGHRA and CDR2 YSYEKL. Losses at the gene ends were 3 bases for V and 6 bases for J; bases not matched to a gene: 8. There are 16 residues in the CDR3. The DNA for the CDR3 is TGCGCCAGCAGCCAGGTCGGGACTAGCGACGTCAATGAGCAGTTCTTC. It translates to CASSQVGTSDVNEQFF.

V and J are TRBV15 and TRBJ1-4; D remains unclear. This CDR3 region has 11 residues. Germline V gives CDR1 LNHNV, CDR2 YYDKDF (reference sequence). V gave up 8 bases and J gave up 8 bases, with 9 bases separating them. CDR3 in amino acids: CATAKREKLFF. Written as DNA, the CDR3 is TGTGCCACCGCCAAAAGGGAAAAACTGTTTTTT.

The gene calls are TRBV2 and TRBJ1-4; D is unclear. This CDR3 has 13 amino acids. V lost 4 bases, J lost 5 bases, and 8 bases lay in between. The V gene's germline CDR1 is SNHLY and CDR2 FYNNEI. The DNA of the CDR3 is TGTGCCAGCAGTGTTCTGGAAAATGAAAAACTGTTTTTT. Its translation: CASSVLENEKLFF.

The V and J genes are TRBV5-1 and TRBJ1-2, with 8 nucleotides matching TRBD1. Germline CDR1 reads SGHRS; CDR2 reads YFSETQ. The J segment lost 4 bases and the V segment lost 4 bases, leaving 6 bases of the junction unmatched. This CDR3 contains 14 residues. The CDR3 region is CASSDQGAGYGYTF. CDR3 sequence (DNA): TGCGCCAGCAGCGACCAGGGGGCAGGCTATGGCTACACCTTC.

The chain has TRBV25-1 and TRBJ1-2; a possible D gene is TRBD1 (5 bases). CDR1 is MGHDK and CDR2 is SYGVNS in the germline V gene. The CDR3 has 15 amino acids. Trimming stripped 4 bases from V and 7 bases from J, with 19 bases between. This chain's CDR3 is CASSALNVRGSGYTF. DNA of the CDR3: TGTGCCAGCAGTGCGCTTAATGTAAGGGGCTCTGGCTACACCTTC.

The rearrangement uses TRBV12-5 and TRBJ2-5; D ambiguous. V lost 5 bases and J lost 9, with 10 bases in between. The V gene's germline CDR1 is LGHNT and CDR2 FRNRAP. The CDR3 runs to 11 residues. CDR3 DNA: TGTGCTAGTGGTGGTGGTTTGGCCCAGTACTTC. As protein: CASGGGLAQYF.

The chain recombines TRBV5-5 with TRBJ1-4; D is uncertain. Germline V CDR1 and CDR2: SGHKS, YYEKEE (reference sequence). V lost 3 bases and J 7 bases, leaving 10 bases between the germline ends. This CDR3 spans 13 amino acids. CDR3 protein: CASSSGRIEKLFF. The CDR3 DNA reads TGTGCCAGCAGCTCGGGGAGGATTGAAAAACTGTTTTTT.

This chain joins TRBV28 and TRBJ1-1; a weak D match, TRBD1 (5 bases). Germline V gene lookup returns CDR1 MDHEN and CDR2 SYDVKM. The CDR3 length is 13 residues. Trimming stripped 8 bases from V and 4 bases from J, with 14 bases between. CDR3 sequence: CASESQGGTEAFF. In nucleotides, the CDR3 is TGTGCCAGCGAGAGTCAGGGCGGCACTGAAGCTTTCTTT.

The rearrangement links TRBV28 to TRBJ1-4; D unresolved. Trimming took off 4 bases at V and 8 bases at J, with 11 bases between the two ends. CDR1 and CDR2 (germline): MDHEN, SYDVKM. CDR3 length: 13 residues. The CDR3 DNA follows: TGTGCCAGCAGTTCGTCAGGATGGGAAAAACTGTTTTTT. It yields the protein CASSSSGWEKLFF. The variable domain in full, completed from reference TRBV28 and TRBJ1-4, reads DVKVTQSSRYLVKRTGEKVFLECVQDMDHENMFWYRQDPGLGLRLIYFSYDVKMKEKGDIPEGYSVSREKKERFSLILESASTNQTSMYLCASSSSGWEKLFFGSGTQLSVL.